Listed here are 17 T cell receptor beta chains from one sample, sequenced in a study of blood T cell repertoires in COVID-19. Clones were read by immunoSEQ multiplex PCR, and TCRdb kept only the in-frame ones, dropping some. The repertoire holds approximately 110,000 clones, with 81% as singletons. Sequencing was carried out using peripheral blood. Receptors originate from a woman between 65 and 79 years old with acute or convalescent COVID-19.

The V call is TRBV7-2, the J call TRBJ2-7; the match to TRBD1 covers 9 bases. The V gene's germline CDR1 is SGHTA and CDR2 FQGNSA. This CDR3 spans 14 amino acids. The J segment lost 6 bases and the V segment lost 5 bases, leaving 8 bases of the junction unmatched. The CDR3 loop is CASSHDRGSGEQYF. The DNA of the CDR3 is TGTGCCAGCAGCCACGACAGGGGGTCAGGCGAGCAGTACTTC.

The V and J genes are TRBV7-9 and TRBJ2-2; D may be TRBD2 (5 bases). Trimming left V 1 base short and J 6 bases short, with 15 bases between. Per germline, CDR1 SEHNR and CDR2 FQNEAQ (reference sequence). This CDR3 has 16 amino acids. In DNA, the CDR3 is TGTGCCAGCAGCTTAGATTATCCTCAAGCGGCCGGGGAGCTGTTTTTT. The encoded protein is CASSLDYPQAAGELFF.

As DNA, the CDR3 is TGTGCCTGGAGTATCCTAGCGGGAGGTTCCAATGAGCAGTTCTTC. Translation: CAWSILAGGSNEQFF. V and J are TRBV30 and TRBJ2-1; the match to TRBD2 covers 11 bases. CDR3 length equals 15 residues. Germline values: CDR1 GTSNPN, CDR2 SVGIG (reference sequence). V gave up 2 bases and J gave up 6 bases; unmatched junction bases: 6. Looking up the rest from reference TRBV30 and TRBJ2-1 gives the full variable domain: SQTIHQWPATLVQPVGSPLSLECTVEGTSNPNLYWYRQAAGRGLQLLFYSVGIGQISSEVPQNLSASRPQDRQFILSSKKLLLSDSGFYLCAWSILAGGSNEQFFGPGTRLTVL.

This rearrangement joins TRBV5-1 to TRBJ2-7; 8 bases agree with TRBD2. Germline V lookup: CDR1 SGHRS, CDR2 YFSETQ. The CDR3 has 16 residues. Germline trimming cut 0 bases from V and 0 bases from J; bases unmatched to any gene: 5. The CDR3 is CASSLGVAGNSYEQYF. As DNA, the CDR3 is TGCGCCAGCAGCTTGGGGGTAGCGGGGAACTCCTACGAGCAGTACTTC.

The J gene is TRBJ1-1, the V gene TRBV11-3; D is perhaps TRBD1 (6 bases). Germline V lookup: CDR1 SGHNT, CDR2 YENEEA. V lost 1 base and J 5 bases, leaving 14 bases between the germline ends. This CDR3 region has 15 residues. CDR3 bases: TGTGCCAGCAGCTTAGCAGGCAGGGGTACAACTGAAGCTTTCTTT. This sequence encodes CASSLAGRGTTEAFF.

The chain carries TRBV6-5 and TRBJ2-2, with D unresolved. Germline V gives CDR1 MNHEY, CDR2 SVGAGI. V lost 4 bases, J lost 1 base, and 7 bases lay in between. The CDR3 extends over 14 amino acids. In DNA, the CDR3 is TGTGCCAGCAGTTCGAACAGGAACACCGGGGAGCTGTTTTTT. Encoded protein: CASSSNRNTGELFF.

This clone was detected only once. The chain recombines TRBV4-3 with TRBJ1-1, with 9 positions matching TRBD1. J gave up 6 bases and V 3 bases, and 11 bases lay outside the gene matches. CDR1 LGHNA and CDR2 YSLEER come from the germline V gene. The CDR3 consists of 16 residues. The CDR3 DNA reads TGCGCCAGCAGCCATCCCCCGGGACAGGGAGTAGCTGAAGCTTTCTTT. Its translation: CASSHPPGQGVAEAFF.

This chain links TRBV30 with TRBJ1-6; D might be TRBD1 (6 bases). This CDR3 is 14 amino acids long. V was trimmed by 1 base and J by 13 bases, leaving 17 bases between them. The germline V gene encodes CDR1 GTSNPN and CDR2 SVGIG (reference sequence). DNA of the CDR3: TGTGCCTGGAGTGCCAACAGGAGGGGGGGCCCCCTCCACTTT. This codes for CAWSANRRGGPLHF.

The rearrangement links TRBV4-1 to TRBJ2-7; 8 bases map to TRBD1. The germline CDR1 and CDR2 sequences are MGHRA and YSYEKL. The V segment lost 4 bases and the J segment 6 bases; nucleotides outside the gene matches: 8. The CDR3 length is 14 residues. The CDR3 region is CASSPRQGAGEQYF. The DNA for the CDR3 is TGCGCCAGCAGCCCCAGGCAGGGGGCGGGCGAGCAGTACTTC.

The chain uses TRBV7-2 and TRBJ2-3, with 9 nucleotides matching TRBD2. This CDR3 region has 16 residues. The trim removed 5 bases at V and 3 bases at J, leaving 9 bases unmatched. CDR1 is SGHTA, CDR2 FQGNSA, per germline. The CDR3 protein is CASSQQGSGGTDTQYF. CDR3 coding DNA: TGTGCCAGCAGCCAGCAGGGTAGCGGGGGAACAGATACGCAGTATTTT. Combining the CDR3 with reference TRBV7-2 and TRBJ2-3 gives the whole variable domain GAGVSQSPSNKVTEKGKDVELRCDPISGHTALYWYRQSLGQGLEFLIYFQGNSAPDKSGLPSDRFSAERTGGSVSTLTIQRTQQEDSAVYLCASSQQGSGGTDTQYFGPGTRLTVL.

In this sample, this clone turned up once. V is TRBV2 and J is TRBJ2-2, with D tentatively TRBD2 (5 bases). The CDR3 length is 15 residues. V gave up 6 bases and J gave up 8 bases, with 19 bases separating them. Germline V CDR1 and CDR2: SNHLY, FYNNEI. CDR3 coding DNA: TGTGCCAGCAGGGTCGGACTCATTAGTCAGGGGGAGCTGTTTTTT. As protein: CASRVGLISQGELFF.

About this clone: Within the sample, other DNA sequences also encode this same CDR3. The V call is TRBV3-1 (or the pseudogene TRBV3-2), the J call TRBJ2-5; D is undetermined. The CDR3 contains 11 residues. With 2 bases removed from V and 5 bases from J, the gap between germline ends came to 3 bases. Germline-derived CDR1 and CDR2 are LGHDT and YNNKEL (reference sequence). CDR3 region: CASSQRETQYF. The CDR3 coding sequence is TGTGCCAGCAGCCAACGGGAGACCCAGTACTTC.

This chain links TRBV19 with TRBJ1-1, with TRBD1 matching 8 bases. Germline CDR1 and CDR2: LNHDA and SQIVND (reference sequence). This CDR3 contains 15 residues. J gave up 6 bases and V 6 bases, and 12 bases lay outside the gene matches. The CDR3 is CASSPRGRPDPEAFF. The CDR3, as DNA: TGTGCCAGTAGCCCCAGGGGGCGGCCTGATCCTGAAGCTTTCTTT. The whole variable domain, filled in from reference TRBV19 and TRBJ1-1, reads DGGITQSPKYLFRKEGQNVTLSCEQNLNHDAMYWYRQDPGQGLRLIYYSQIVNDFQKGDIAEGYSVSREKKESFPLTVTSAQKNPTAFYLCASSPRGRPDPEAFFGQGTRLTVV.

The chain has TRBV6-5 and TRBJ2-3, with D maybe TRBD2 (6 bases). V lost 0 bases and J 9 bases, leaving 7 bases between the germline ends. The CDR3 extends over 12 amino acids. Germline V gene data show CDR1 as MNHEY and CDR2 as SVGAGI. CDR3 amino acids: CASSYSGGTQYF. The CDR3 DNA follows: TGTGCCAGCAGTTACTCGGGGGGAACGCAGTATTTT.

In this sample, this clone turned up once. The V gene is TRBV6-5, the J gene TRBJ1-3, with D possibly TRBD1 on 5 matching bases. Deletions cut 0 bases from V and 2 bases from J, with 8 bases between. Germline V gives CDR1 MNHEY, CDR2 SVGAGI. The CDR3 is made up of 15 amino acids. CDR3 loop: CASSYSGVAGNTIYF. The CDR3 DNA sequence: TGTGCCAGCAGTTACTCAGGGGTGGCTGGAAACACCATATATTTT.

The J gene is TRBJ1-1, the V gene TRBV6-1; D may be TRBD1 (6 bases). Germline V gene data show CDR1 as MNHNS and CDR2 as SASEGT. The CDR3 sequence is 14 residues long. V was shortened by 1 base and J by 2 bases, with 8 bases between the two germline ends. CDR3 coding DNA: TGTGCCAGCAGTGAAGGGACAGCAAACACTGAAGCTTTCTTT. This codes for CASSEGTANTEAFF.

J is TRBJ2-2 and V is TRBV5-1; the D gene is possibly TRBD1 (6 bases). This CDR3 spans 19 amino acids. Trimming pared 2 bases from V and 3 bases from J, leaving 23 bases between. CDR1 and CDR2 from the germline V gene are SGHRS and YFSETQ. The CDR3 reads CASSLSSRAGAGDTGELFF. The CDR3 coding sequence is TGCGCCAGCAGCTTATCGAGCAGAGCAGGGGCCGGCGACACCGGGGAGCTGTTTTTT.